The present T cell receptor (beta chain) was sequenced within a study of OX40 agonist ivuxolimab in advanced cancers. Background on the study: Prior anti-PD-1, anti-PD-L1 or anti-CTLA-4 therapy was allowed; roughly 40% had some.

Using immunoSEQ multiplex PCR, the repertoire was profiled, and TCRdb retains in-frame clones only, with some absent. The data contain roughly 80,000 clones, around 80% of them singletons. V lost 7 bases to trimming and J lost 8 bases, with 14 bases between them. This CDR3 contains 12 residues. CDR1 and CDR2 from the germline V gene are SGHDN and FVKESK. The receptor was isolated from an adult with an advanced solid tumor such as melanoma, head and neck, liver or kidney cancer. The chain uses TRBV14 and TRBJ1-2; D is possibly TRBD1 (5 bases). The sequenced sample was CD4+ or CD8+ T cells sorted from blood, obtained in a trial of the OX40 agonist ivuxolimab. This CDR3 reads CASTYRWWGYTF. CDR3 in DNA: TGTGCCAGCACCTACAGGTGGTGGGGCTACACCTTC.